The source of this T cell receptor (beta chain) is a study of a mutant IDH1 vaccine in newly diagnosed glioma. The V gene's germline CDR1 is SGHNT and CDR2 YENEEA. The CDR3 is 14 amino acids. Trimming removed 5 bases at V and 3 bases at J, with 11 bases between. Generated by immunoSEQ multiplex PCR, the TCRdb table keeps only in-frame clones and is missing some. Of about 83,000 clones listed, 91% are singletons. With regard to this clone: The target antigen is unknown.

Noted time point: week 5, during vaccination. Vaccination used 300 ug of mutant IDH1 20-mer peptide per dose, with topical imiquimod. The sample was PBMCs, taken from a glioma patient whose treatment included an IDH1 peptide vaccine. This receptor was obtained from a woman in her forties or fifties with glioma. The chain recombines TRBV11-3 with TRBJ2-1; D is uncertain. CDR3 sequence: CASSPGPNYNEQFF. The CDR3 bases are TGTGCCAGCAGCCCCGGTCCCAACTACAATGAGCAGTTCTTC.